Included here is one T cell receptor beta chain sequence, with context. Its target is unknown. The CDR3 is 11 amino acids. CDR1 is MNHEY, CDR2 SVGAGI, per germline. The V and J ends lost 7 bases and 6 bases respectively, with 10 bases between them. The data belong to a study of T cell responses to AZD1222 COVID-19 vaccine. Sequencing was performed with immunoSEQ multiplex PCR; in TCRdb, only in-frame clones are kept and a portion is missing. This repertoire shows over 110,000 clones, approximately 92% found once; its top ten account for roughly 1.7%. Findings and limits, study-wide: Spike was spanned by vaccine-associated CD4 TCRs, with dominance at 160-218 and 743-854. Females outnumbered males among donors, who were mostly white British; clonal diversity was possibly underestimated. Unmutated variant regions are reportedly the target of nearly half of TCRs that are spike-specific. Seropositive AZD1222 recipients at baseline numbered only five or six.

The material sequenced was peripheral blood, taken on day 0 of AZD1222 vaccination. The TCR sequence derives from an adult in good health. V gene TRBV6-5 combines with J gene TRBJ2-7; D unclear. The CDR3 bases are TGTGCCAGCATCCTAGGGCCCGAGCAGTACTTC. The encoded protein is CASILGPEQYF.